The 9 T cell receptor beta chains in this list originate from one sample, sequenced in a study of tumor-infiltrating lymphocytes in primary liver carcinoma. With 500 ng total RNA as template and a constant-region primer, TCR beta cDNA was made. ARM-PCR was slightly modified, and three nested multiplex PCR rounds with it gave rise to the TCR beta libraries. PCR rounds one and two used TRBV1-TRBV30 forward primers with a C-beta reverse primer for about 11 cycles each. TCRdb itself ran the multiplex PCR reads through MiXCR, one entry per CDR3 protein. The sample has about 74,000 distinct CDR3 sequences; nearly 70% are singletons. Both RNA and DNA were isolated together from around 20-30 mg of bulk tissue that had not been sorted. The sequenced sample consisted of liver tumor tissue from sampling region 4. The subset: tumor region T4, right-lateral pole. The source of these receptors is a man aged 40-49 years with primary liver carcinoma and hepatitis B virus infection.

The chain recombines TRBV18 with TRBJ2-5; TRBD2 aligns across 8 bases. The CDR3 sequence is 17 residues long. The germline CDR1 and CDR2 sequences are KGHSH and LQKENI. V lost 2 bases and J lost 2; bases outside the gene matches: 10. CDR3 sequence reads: CASSPNNRERGQETQYF. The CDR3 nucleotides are TGTGCCAGCTCACCAAACAACAGGGAGCGGGGGCAAGAGACCCAGTACTTC.

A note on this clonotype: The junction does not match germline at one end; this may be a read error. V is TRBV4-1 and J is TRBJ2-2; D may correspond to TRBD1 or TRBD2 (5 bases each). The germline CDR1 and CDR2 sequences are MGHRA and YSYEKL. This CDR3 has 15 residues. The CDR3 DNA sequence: TGCGCCAGCAACCAAGGGTTTGGGGGATTCGGGGTGCTGTTTTTT. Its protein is CASNQGFGGFGVLFF.

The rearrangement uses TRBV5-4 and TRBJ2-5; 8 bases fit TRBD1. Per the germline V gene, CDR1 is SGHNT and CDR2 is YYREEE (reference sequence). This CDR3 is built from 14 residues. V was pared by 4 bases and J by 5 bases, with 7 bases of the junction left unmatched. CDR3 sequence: CASSMTGVGETQYF. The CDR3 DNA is TGTGCCAGCAGCATGACAGGGGTTGGCGAGACCCAGTACTTC.

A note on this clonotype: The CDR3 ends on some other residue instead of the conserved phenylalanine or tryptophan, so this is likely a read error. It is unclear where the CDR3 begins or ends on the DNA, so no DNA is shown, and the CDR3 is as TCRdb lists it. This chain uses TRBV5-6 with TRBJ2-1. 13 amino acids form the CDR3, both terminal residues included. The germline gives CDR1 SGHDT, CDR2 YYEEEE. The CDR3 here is CASSLVLTNGQLS.

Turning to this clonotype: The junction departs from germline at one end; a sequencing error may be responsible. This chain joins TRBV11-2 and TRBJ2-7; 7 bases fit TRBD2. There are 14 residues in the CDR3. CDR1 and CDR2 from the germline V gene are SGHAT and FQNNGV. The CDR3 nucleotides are TGTGTCAGCAGCCCTTCGACTAGCACCTACGAACGGTACTTC. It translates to CVSSPSTSTYERYF.

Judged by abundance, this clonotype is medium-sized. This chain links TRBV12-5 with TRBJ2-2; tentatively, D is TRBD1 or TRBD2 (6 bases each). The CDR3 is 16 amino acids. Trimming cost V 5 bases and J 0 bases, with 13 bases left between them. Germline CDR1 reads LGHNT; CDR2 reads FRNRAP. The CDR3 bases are TGTGCTAGTGGTCCTCCGGGGGCCACGAACACCGGGGAGCTGTTTTTT. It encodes CASGPPGATNTGELFF.

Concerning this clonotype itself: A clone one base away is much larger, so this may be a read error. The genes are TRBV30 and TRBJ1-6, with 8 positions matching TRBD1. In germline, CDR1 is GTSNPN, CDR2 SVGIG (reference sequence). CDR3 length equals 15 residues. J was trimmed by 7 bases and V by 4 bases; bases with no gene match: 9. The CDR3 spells CAWKSSGGANSPLHF. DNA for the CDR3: TGTGCCTGGAAATCTTCAGGGGGCGCGAATTCACCCCTCCACTTT.

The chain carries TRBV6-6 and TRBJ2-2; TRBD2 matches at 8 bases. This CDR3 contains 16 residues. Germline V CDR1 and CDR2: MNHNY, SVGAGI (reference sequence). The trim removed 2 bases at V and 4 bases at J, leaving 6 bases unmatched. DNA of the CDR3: TGTGCCAGCAGTTACGGGAGCGGGAGAAGCACCGGGGAGCTGTTTTTT. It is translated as CASSYGSGRSTGELFF.

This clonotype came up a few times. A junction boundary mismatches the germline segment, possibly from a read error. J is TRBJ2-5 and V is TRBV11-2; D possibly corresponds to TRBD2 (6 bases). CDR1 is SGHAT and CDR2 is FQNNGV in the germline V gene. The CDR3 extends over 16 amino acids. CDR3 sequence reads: CASRSRDSAHQEPQCF. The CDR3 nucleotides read TGTGCCAGCAGATCACGGGACTCGGCCCACCAAGAGCCCCAGTGCTTC.